The 22 T cell receptor beta chains in this list originate from one sample, sequenced in a study of cytomegalovirus exposure and HLA in healthy donors. Primers for the PCR totalled 60 Vbeta and 13 Jbeta. The data were produced by immunoSEQ multiplex PCR, yet TCRdb's version contains in-frame clones alone and is incomplete. Of about 78,000 clones listed, 65% to 85% are singletons. Sequenced input: PBMCs. The receptors were sampled from a woman between 45 and 60 years old in good health and CMV-seronegative.

The V gene is TRBV5-4, the J gene TRBJ2-7; no clear D. CDR3 size: 16 residues. The V gene's germline CDR1 is SGHNT and CDR2 YYREEE (reference sequence). V shed 3 bases and J shed 4 bases, with 20 bases lying between them. Here the CDR3 reads CASSWAPVGGGYEQYF. The CDR3 bases are TGTGCCAGCAGCTGGGCCCCAGTGGGTGGTGGTTACGAGCAGTACTTC.

In its sample, this clone was seen a few times. The J gene is TRBJ1-2, the V gene TRBV6-5; D is possibly TRBD1 (5 bases). Germline CDR1 is MNHEY and CDR2 is SVGAGI. Trimming left V 5 bases short and J 4 bases short, with 11 bases between. The CDR3 is 13 amino acids. CDR3 loop: CASSQYTGYGYTF. CDR3 coding DNA: TGTGCCAGCAGTCAATATACAGGCTATGGCTACACCTTC.

This chain joins TRBV21-1 and TRBJ2-3; whether TRBD2, the table's D call, matches the DNA was not checked. TRBV21-1 is assigned pseudogene status. The CDR3 contains 16 residues. The CDR3 here is CASRIGVEIVRNTQYF. CDR3 sequence (DNA): TGTGCCAGCAGAATCGGAGTGGAGATCGTTCGGAATACGCAGTATTTT.

The chain uses TRBV4-3 and TRBJ1-4; weak D call: TRBD1 (5 bases). The CDR3 is 14 amino acids. V was pared by 1 base and J by 5 bases, with 8 bases between. Germline V gene lookup returns CDR1 LGHNA and CDR2 YSLEER. The CDR3 here is CASSQGTPNEKLFF. Written as DNA, the CDR3 is TGCGCCAGCAGCCAAGGGACACCAAATGAAAAACTGTTTTTT.

The CDR3 here is CASSLLQGSSEAFF. The CDR3 DNA reads TGTGCCAGCAGCCTCCTCCAGGGGTCCTCTGAAGCTTTCTTT. The chain recombines TRBV14 with TRBJ1-1; D is possibly TRBD1 (6 bases). Germline-derived CDR1 and CDR2 are SGHDN and FVKESK. The CDR3 is 14 amino acids. The V gene lost 4 bases and the J gene lost 6 bases, with 15 bases spanning the gap.

V is TRBV9 and J is TRBJ1-3, with 9 bases identical to TRBD1. CDR3 size: 17 residues. The germline V gene encodes CDR1 SGDLS and CDR2 YYNGEE. The ends lost 3 bases at V and 4 bases at J; junction bases unmatched: 11. Written as DNA, the CDR3 is TGTGCCAGCAGCGCAGGTACTCCGGGACAGGGCGGAAACACCATATATTTT. Translating gives CASSAGTPGQGGNTIYF.

The chain employs TRBV6-1 and TRBJ2-5; TRBD2 is a possible D gene (6 bases). Gene TRBJ2-7 matches the end of the DNA better, so the J call may be wrong. The CDR3 extends over 14 amino acids. The germline CDR1 and CDR2 sequences are MNHNS and SASEGT. In nucleotides, the CDR3 is TGTGCCAGCAGTGATTACGCGGGACTCTACGAGCAGTACTTC. It yields the protein CASSDYAGLYEQYF.

The chain is built from TRBV13 and TRBJ2-1; 13 bases are shared with TRBD2. Germline V gene lookup returns CDR1 PRHDT and CDR2 FYEKMQ (reference sequence). J was trimmed by 10 bases and V by 2 bases; bases with no gene match: 8. The CDR3 consists of 16 residues. As DNA, the CDR3 is TGTGCCAGCAGCTTATACAGGACTAGCGGGGGTGGAGAGCAGTTCTTC. This codes for CASSLYRTSGGGEQFF.

CDR3 bases: TGTGCCAGCAGCCCCGGGACAGGGGTTACCGGGGAGCTGTTTTTT. Protein: CASSPGTGVTGELFF. The V gene is TRBV7-8, the J gene TRBJ2-2; 10 nucleotides match TRBD1. V lost 5 bases, J lost 5 bases, and 5 bases stayed unmatched. This CDR3 is 15 amino acids long. Germline-derived CDR1 and CDR2 are SGHVS and FQNEAQ.

The V gene is TRBV5-1, the J gene TRBJ2-3; D is possibly TRBD2 (5 bases). This CDR3 contains 16 residues. Germline CDR1 reads SGHRS; CDR2 reads YFSETQ. V lost 4 bases and J 1 base, leaving 16 bases between the germline ends. This CDR3 reads CASSPPPAVGTDTQYF. CDR3 DNA sequence: TGCGCCAGCAGCCCACCCCCAGCGGTGGGCACAGATACGCAGTATTTT. Using reference TRBV5-1 and TRBJ2-3 for the parts outside the CDR3, the full variable domain is KAGVTQTPRYLIKTRGQQVTLSCSPISGHRSVSWYQQTPGQGLQFLFEYFSETQRNKGNFPGRFSGRQFSNSRSEMNVSTLELGDSALYLCASSPPPAVGTDTQYFGPGTRLTVL.

The chain carries TRBV6-1 and TRBJ1-1, with D possibly being TRBD1 (5 bases). CDR1 is MNHNS and CDR2 is SASEGT in the germline V gene. The CDR3 is made up of 14 amino acids. V lost 5 bases and J lost 2, with 12 bases in between. CDR3 protein: CASSIGGDNTEAFF. The CDR3 DNA reads as TGTGCCAGCAGTATCGGGGGGGATAACACTGAAGCTTTCTTT.

The chain recombines TRBV2 with TRBJ1-4; TRBD1 might be the D (6 bases). Looked up from germline, CDR1 is SNHLY and CDR2 is FYNNEI. This CDR3 spans 14 amino acids. The V gene lost 6 bases and the J gene lost 4 bases, with 12 bases spanning the gap. The CDR3: CASSLGGLNEKLFF. Here the CDR3 DNA reads TGTGCCAGCAGCCTCGGGGGGCTTAATGAAAAACTGTTTTTT.

The chain uses TRBV19 and TRBJ1-1; D is possibly TRBD1 (5 bases). V was cut by 4 bases and J by 1 base, with 19 bases left in between. CDR1 LNHDA and CDR2 SQIVND come from the germline V gene (reference sequence). The CDR3 extends over 17 amino acids. DNA of the CDR3: TGTGCCAGTAGTAGACTAGGGCCCTCGGGGCAGAACACTGAAGCTTTCTTT. Its protein product is CASSRLGPSGQNTEAFF.

A word on this clone: One end of the junction is discordant with germline, which a read error may explain. Different DNA sequences within this sample yield the same CDR3. The V gene is TRBV10-3, the J gene TRBJ1-6; 8 bases are shared with TRBD1. CDR1 and CDR2 (germline): ENHRY, SYGVKD. CDR3 size: 16 residues. The chain's CDR3 is CAISVYRTGFNSPLHF. CDR3 bases: TGTGCCATCAGTGTTTATCGGACAGGGTTTAATTCCCCCCTCCACTTT.

The genes are TRBV7-9 and TRBJ2-7; 7 positions agree with TRBD1. Trimming took 0 bases from V and 6 from J; bases not matched to a gene: 11. Germline V lookup: CDR1 SEHNR, CDR2 FQNEAQ (reference sequence). The CDR3 contains 16 residues. The CDR3 coding sequence is TGTGCCAGCAGCTTAGCCCTGGGACAGTTTCGTTCCGAGCAGTACGTC. Encoded protein: CASSLALGQFRSEQYV.

The V gene is TRBV10-1, the J gene TRBJ2-7; 10 bases line up with TRBD2. This CDR3 has 16 amino acids. Trimming took 4 bases from V and 5 from J; bases not matched to a gene: 11. The germline gives CDR1 WNHNN, CDR2 SYGVQD (reference sequence). This chain's CDR3 is CASSAFSGRVLHEQYF. The CDR3 nucleotides read TGCGCCAGCAGTGCCTTCAGCGGGAGGGTTCTCCACGAGCAGTACTTC.

The chain's CDR3 is CATSSDPTGDYGYTF. The CDR3 DNA is TGTGCCACCAGCAGTGACCCGACAGGGGACTATGGCTACACCTTC. The chain links TRBV15 to TRBJ1-2; TRBD1 aligns across 8 bases. Germline V gene sequence: CDR1 LNHNV, CDR2 YYDKDF (reference sequence). Unmatched junction bases numbered 6, after V lost 3 bases and J lost 3 bases. This CDR3 has 15 amino acids.

This chain uses TRBV7-8 with TRBJ2-5; 11 bases are a match to TRBD2. With V trimmed by 5 bases and J by 7 bases, 12 bases remained unmatched. The CDR3 is 16 amino acids. The germline V gene has CDR1 SGHVS and CDR2 FQNEAQ. The DNA of the CDR3 is TGTGCCAGCAGCAGCCTCCCCCTAGCGGGAGGACCGACCCAGTACTTC. Its protein product is CASSSLPLAGGPTQYF. Drawing the rest from reference TRBV7-8 and TRBJ2-5, the complete variable domain is GAGVSQSPRYKVAKRGQDVALRCDPISGHVSLFWYQQALGQGPEFLTYFQNEAQLDKSGLPSDRFFAERPEGSVSTLKIQRTQQEDSAVYLCASSSLPLAGGPTQYFGPGTRLLVL.

The chain joins TRBV11-3 to TRBJ2-7; 10 nucleotides line up with TRBD1. The CDR3 extends over 15 amino acids. The junction had 5 bases not matched to a gene; V was cut back by 1 base and J by 5 bases. Germline assignment: CDR1 SGHNT and CDR2 YENEEA. The CDR3 reads CASSLVGQGINEQYF. In DNA, the CDR3 is TGTGCCAGCAGCTTAGTGGGACAGGGGATCAACGAGCAGTACTTC.

The rearrangement links TRBV5-1 to TRBJ2-1, with TRBD2 identical over 11 bases. This CDR3 spans 15 amino acids. Looked up from germline, CDR1 is SGHRS and CDR2 is YFSETQ. The J segment lost 2 bases and the V segment lost 4 bases, leaving 2 bases of the junction unmatched. CDR3 DNA: TGCGCCAGCAGCATGACTAGCGGGACCTACAATGAGCAGTTCTTC. Amino acids: CASSMTSGTYNEQFF. The variable domain in full, completed from reference TRBV5-1 and TRBJ2-1, reads KAGVTQTPRYLIKTRGQQVTLSCSPISGHRSVSWYQQTPGQGLQFLFEYFSETQRNKGNFPGRFSGRQFSNSRSEMNVSTLELGDSALYLCASSMTSGTYNEQFFGPGTRLTVL.

The gene calls are TRBV29-1 and TRBJ2-2; perhaps TRBD2 as D (6 bases). This CDR3 spans 14 amino acids. V dropped 4 bases and J dropped 3 bases, with 12 bases sitting between them. The germline gives CDR1 SQVTM, CDR2 ANQGSEA. This chain's CDR3 is CSVASGVDTGELFF. The CDR3 DNA is TGCAGCGTTGCCTCGGGGGTAGACACCGGGGAGCTGTTTTTT.

This clone has a handful of counts. V and J are TRBV4-3 and TRBJ1-5, with 7 bases lining up with TRBD1. In germline, CDR1 is LGHNA, CDR2 YSLEER. With V trimmed by 4 bases and J by 3 bases, 3 bases remained unmatched. The CDR3 extends over 14 amino acids. CDR3 coding DNA: TGCGCCAGCAGCCCCGGGACAGACAATCAGCCCCAGCATTTT. Translation: CASSPGTDNQPQHF.